What follows are 22 T cell receptor beta chains derived from one specimen sequenced in a study of blood T cells in healthy people across ages. Primed by a sample-barcoded 5' primer and a J-beta primer mix, a second PCR proceeded for about 7 to 11 cycles. One entry per CDR3 protein results from TCRdb running MiXCR on the 5' RACE reads. The repertoire holds 550,000 to 650,000 distinct CDR3 sequences, with roughly 31% as singletons. The sequenced sample consisted of blood. These receptors were obtained from a woman older than 75 in good health.

The chain carries TRBV27 and TRBJ2-1, with D uncertain. Per the germline V gene, CDR1 is MNHEY and CDR2 is SMNVEV (reference sequence). CDR3 length: 13 amino acids. V was cut by 2 bases and J by 9 bases, with 11 bases left in between. The CDR3: CASSLDGPSEQFF. DNA for the CDR3: TGTGCCAGCAGTTTAGACGGTCCTAGTGAGCAGTTCTTC.

Ten or more counts support this clonotype. The rearrangement uses TRBV29-1 and TRBJ2-1; D is tentatively TRBD1 or TRBD2 (6 bases each). In germline, CDR1 is SQVTM, CDR2 ANQGSEA. This CDR3 spans 12 amino acids. Trimming left V 8 bases short and J 8 bases short, with 16 bases between. CDR3 protein: CSPRGVSDEQFF. CDR3 nucleotides: TGCAGCCCAAGGGGGGTATCGGATGAGCAGTTCTTC.

There are many counts of this clonotype. The genes are TRBV20-1 and TRBJ2-7; 7 positions match TRBD1. V dropped 0 bases and J dropped 2; count of bases not matched to a gene: 13. Germline V gene data show CDR1 as DFQATT and CDR2 as SNEGSKA (reference sequence). The CDR3 has 17 residues. CDR3 bases: TGCAGTGCTAGAGATGATTTGGTGGGGACAGAAGCCTACGAGCAGTACTTC. Protein sequence: CSARDDLVGTEAYEQYF.

With regard to this clonotype: Just one base apart from a much larger clone, this may be a read error. V and J are TRBV3-1 and TRBJ2-5; D gene unclear. CDR1 is LGHDT and CDR2 is YNNKEL in the germline V gene (reference sequence). Trimming cost V 0 bases and J 11 bases, with 19 bases left between them. The CDR3 extends over 15 amino acids. CDR3 residues: CASSQDFASSYAQYF. DNA for the CDR3: TGTGCCAGCAGCCAAGATTTCGCTTCCTCCTACGCGCAGTACTTC.

The chain joins TRBV5-1 to TRBJ2-1; D perhaps matches TRBD1 (7 bases). Trimming took off 1 base at V and 9 bases at J, with 14 bases between the two ends. The CDR3 consists of 14 residues. CDR1 and CDR2 (germline): SGHRS, YFSETQ. The CDR3 sequence is CASSLTGEAGEQFF. The CDR3 DNA reads as TGCGCCAGCAGCTTGACAGGGGAGGCAGGTGAGCAGTTCTTC.

Comments on this clonotype: A read error may produce the germline difference seen at one junction end. This sequence joins TRBV7-2 and TRBJ2-6; no clear D. Per the germline V gene, CDR1 is SGHTA and CDR2 is FQGNSA. There are 14 residues in the CDR3. The CDR3 nucleotides read TGTGCCAGCAGCTTGGGCGGATCTTCAGTCGTCCGGACTTTC. Translated: CASSLGGSSVVRTF.

As concerns this clonotype: A much larger clonotype is one base distant, so this may be a read error. The chain uses TRBV30 and TRBJ1-2, with D hard to call. Trimming left V 2 bases short and J 8 bases short, with 12 bases between. CDR1 GTSNPN and CDR2 SVGIG come from the germline V gene (reference sequence). CDR3 length: 12 amino acids. The CDR3 coding sequence is TGTGCCTGGAGTAACAGCCCAGCAGGCTACACCTTC. Its protein is CAWSNSPAGYTF.

Notes on this clonotype: A read error may explain this, as a much larger clone is one base away. The V gene is TRBV30, the J gene TRBJ2-5; D perhaps matches TRBD1 (5 bases). The DNA end is more similar to TRBJ2-7, so the J call may be wrong. CDR3 length equals 14 residues. The germline CDR1 and CDR2 sequences are GTSNPN and SVGIG (reference sequence). In DNA form, the CDR3 reads TGTGCCTGGGGTGTACGGCAGGGTAAGGACGAGCAGTACTTC. Protein: CAWGVRQGKDEQYF.

Turning to this clonotype: With a much larger clone just one base away, this may be a read error. V and J are TRBV7-9 and TRBJ1-2; TRBD1 is a possible D gene (5 bases). The CDR3 consists of 16 residues. CDR1 and CDR2 (germline): SEHNR, FQNEAQ (reference sequence). CDR3 protein: CVSSLRPTGEGDGYTF. The CDR3, as DNA: TGTGTCAGCAGCTTAAGGCCTACAGGCGAAGGGGATGGCTACACCTTC.

Many counts were recorded for this clonotype. The rearrangement joins TRBV5-6 to TRBJ2-5, with a tentative D call TRBD1 (6 bases). Germline lookup yields CDR1 SGHDT and CDR2 YYEEEE. V lost 0 bases and J lost 5, with 17 bases in between. The CDR3 contains 16 residues. Here the CDR3 DNA reads TGTGCCAGCAGCTTGGTTAGGTCGACAGGATCCGAGACCCAGTACTTC. Translated, it gives CASSLVRSTGSETQYF.

This clonotype was detected many times. The J gene is TRBJ2-3, the V gene TRBV25-1; D call uncertain. CDR1 is MGHDK and CDR2 is SYGVNS in the germline V gene. CDR3 size: 14 residues. V was clipped by 1 base and J by 4 bases, with 9 bases between them. The CDR3, as DNA: TGTGCCAGCAGTGAATCAAGGGTATCAGATACGCAGTATTTT. This translates into CASSESRVSDTQYF.

Notes on this clonotype: At one of its ends the junction is not consistent with the germline gene, which may arise from a read error. Here the CDR3 reads CASSLALVSTDTQYF. The CDR3, as DNA: TGTGCCAGTAGTTTAGCACTAGTGAGCACAGATACGCAGTATTTT. V usage is TRBV12-3 or TRBV12-4 and J usage is TRBJ2-3, with D perhaps matching TRBD2 (5 bases). This CDR3 has 15 residues.

In this sample, this clonotype turned up many times. CDR3 sequence (DNA): TGTGCCAGCAGCGTAGACGGCAGGGGCCTTTCTAACTATGGCTACACCTTC. It translates to CASSVDGRGLSNYGYTF. This chain uses TRBV9 with TRBJ1-2, with D possibly matching TRBD1 (6 bases). CDR1 is SGDLS and CDR2 is YYNGEE in the germline V gene. V lost 0 bases to trimming and J lost 0 bases, with 15 bases between them. The CDR3 totals 17 residues.

This clonotype was seen a few times. The J gene is TRBJ2-1, the V gene TRBV6-5; maybe TRBD2 (7 bases). CDR1 and CDR2 (germline): MNHEY, SVGAGI. CDR3 length equals 18 residues. V was trimmed by 0 bases and J by 5 bases, leaving 20 bases between them. CDR3 sequence (DNA): TGTGCCAGCAGTTACTCGGGGATCGGGGGGCGGTCGGACAATGAGCAGTTCTTC. It specifies CASSYSGIGGRSDNEQFF.

A word on this clonotype: A much larger clone is a single base away; this may be a read error. The V gene is TRBV30, the J gene TRBJ2-5, with a possible D match to TRBD2 (5 bases). This CDR3 has 11 amino acids. The germline V gene has CDR1 GTSNPN and CDR2 SVGIG (reference sequence). Trimming removed 4 bases from V and 11 bases from J, with 14 bases in between. This chain's CDR3 is CAWIEGYQQYF. CDR3 sequence (DNA): TGTGCCTGGATAGAGGGTTACCAGCAGTACTTC.

This clonotype was detected only a few times. This likely comes from a read error, as the CDR3 has no conserved phenylalanine or tryptophan at its end. The chain uses TRBV20-1 and TRBJ1-6; 11 bases are shared with TRBD1. The CDR3 loop spans 16 amino acids. Germline V CDR1 and CDR2: DFQATT, SNEGSKA (reference sequence). J lost 0 bases, V lost 5 bases, and 3 bases had no gene match. The CDR3 loop is CSAAGTGGSYNSPLHS. Here the CDR3 DNA reads TGCAGTGCTGCCGGGACAGGGGGCTCCTATAATTCACCCCTCCACTCT.

The chain has TRBV11-3 and TRBJ2-3; 10 bases match TRBD1. J lost 4 bases, V lost 5 bases, and 12 bases had no gene match. The germline V gene encodes CDR1 SGHNT and CDR2 YENEEA. There are 17 residues in the CDR3. This CDR3 reads CASSVSIGQGGPDTQYF. For the CDR3, the DNA is TGTGCCAGCAGCGTATCAATCGGACAGGGGGGCCCAGATACGCAGTATTTT.

The V and J genes are TRBV5-1 and TRBJ1-2; D unclear. There are 13 residues in the CDR3. Trimming removed 3 bases from V and 8 bases from J, with 14 bases in between. CDR1 and CDR2 from the germline V gene are SGHRS and YFSETQ. The chain's CDR3 is CASSSKQYLGYTF. The CDR3 nucleotides read TGCGCCAGCAGCTCCAAACAGTATCTGGGCTACACCTTC.

The V call is TRBV10-3, the J call TRBJ1-5; D is unclear. This CDR3 has 14 residues. Germline assignment: CDR1 ENHRY and CDR2 SYGVKD. The V gene lost 2 bases and the J gene lost 6 bases, with 11 bases spanning the gap. The CDR3 nucleotides read TGTGCCATCAGTGAGGCAGGTTCGAGTCAGCCCCAGCATTTT. Encoded protein: CAISEAGSSQPQHF.

This clonotype has a handful of counts. The chain uses TRBV2 and TRBJ1-1, with 7 bases fitting TRBD1. The CDR3 totals 15 residues. Unmatched junction bases numbered 7, after V lost 6 bases and J lost 0 bases. Looked up from germline, CDR1 is SNHLY and CDR2 is FYNNEI. The CDR3 region has the DNA TGTGCCAGCAGGCTACGACAGGGCATGAACACTGAAGCTTTCTTT. Its translation: CASRLRQGMNTEAFF. Variable domain in full (rest from reference TRBV2 and TRBJ1-1): EPEVTQTPSHQVTQMGQEVILRCVPISNHLYFYWYRQILGQKVEFLVSFYNNEISEKSEIFDDQFSVERPDGSNFTLKIRSTKLEDSAMYFCASRLRQGMNTEAFFGQGTRLTVV.

A note on this clonotype: The junction departs from germline at one end; a sequencing error may be responsible. This CDR3 is CASGELGEQFF. In DNA form, the CDR3 reads TGTGCCAGCGGTGAATTAGGGGAGCAGTTCTTC. The V and J genes are TRBV25-1 and TRBJ2-1; D is unresolved. The CDR3 runs 11 residues. Germline values: CDR1 MGHDK, CDR2 SYGVNS.

This clonotype showed up many times. The chain joins TRBV5-1 to TRBJ2-5; D gene unclear. V lost 4 bases, J lost 2 bases, and 12 bases lay in between. Per germline, CDR1 SGHRS and CDR2 YFSETQ. The CDR3 consists of 14 residues. DNA for the CDR3: TGCGCCAGCAGCAAGGGCGACCTACAAGAGACCCAGTACTTC. Residues: CASSKGDLQETQYF. Full variable domain (remainder filled in from reference TRBV5-1 and TRBJ2-5): KAGVTQTPRYLIKTRGQQVTLSCSPISGHRSVSWYQQTPGQGLQFLFEYFSETQRNKGNFPGRFSGRQFSNSRSEMNVSTLELGDSALYLCASSKGDLQETQYFGPGTRLLVL.